This TCR beta chain was recorded in a study of CD8 T cells in Susac syndrome. Study-wide points: Among active patients and in TEMRA cells, CD8+ clonal expansion in Susac reached its peak.

RNA, at roughly 0.45 to 1 ug, was reverse transcribed with random hexamers. TCRdb re-derived calls from the immunoSEQ multiplex PCR reads in MiXCR, one entry per CDR3 protein. In the table there are about 76,000 distinct CDR3 sequences, approximately 93% of which are singletons. Note on this clonotype: Its cognate antigen is unknown.

The source material was CD8+ T cells from PBMCs. This receptor was identified in a human donor with Susac syndrome.

The CDR3 coding sequence is TGTGCCAGCAGCTCCAGGACAGCTCAAGAGACCCAGTACTTC. It is translated as CASSSRTAQETQYF. The V and J genes are TRBV7-2 and TRBJ2-5, with a tentative D call TRBD1 (6 bases). V gave up 4 bases and J gave up 2 bases, with 11 bases separating them. Per germline, CDR1 SGHTA and CDR2 FQGNSA. The CDR3 is made up of 14 amino acids.